The 19 T cell receptor beta chains below all came from one sample that was sequenced in a study of T cell responses to AZD1222 COVID-19 vaccine. Assay used: immunoSEQ multiplex PCR; TCRdb lists only in-frame clones, some missing. Of about 92,000 clones in the sample, 70% to 90% were seen once. This specimen was peripheral blood, taken on day 0 of MenACWY control vaccination. These receptors all come from an adult in good health.

CDR3 amino acids: CASGSRGDLGTDTQYF. Written as DNA, the CDR3 is TGTGCTAGTGGTTCCCGGGGTGATTTAGGCACAGATACGCAGTATTTT. V is TRBV12-5 and J is TRBJ2-3; TRBD2 is a possible D gene (5 bases). Germline-derived CDR1 and CDR2 are LGHNT and FRNRAP. Between the trimmed V and J ends, which lost 4 bases and 1 base, there was a span of 15 bases. The length of the CDR3 is 16 residues.

The V and J genes are TRBV5-1 and TRBJ1-1; D is ambiguous. V was shortened by 4 bases and J by 2 bases, with 9 bases between the two germline ends. Germline V gives CDR1 SGHRS, CDR2 YFSETQ. This CDR3 spans 13 amino acids. The CDR3 DNA is TGCGCCAGCAGCCCATTGTCAAACACTGAAGCTTTCTTT. Encoded protein: CASSPLSNTEAFF.

This clone was seen a few times. The gene calls are TRBV9 and TRBJ1-6; 11 bases are shared with TRBD1. Looked up from germline, CDR1 is SGDLS and CDR2 is YYNGEE. V lost 3 bases and J lost 8; bases outside the gene matches: 4. CDR3 size: 15 residues. The CDR3 loop is CASSAGTGGDSPLHF. The CDR3 DNA reads as TGTGCCAGCAGCGCTGGGACAGGGGGGGATTCACCCCTCCACTTT.

The chain uses TRBV5-1 and TRBJ1-1, with TRBD1 as a possible D gene (6 bases). Germline V CDR1 and CDR2: SGHRS, YFSETQ. V lost 1 base and J 1 base, leaving 8 bases between the germline ends. The CDR3 length is 14 residues. The CDR3 region has the DNA TGCGCCAGCAGCTTGATACAGGGGAACACTGAAGCTTTCTTT. Its protein product is CASSLIQGNTEAFF.

The chain combines TRBV19 with TRBJ2-1, with D unclear. V lost 1 base, J lost 5 bases, and 18 bases lay in between. The CDR3 consists of 17 residues. Germline CDR1 LNHDA, CDR2 SQIVND (reference sequence). The CDR3 bases are TGTGCCAGTAGTATAGCTCCCTTAGCAGGCCCCAACAATGAGCAGTTCTTC. Amino acids: CASSIAPLAGPNNEQFF.

This clone was detected only once. This rearrangement joins TRBV2 to TRBJ1-5; 8 bases are a match to TRBD1. Germline CDR1 reads SNHLY; CDR2 reads FYNNEI. This CDR3 contains 15 residues. The ends lost 5 bases at V and 4 bases at J; junction bases unmatched: 7. Here the CDR3 DNA reads TGTGCCAGCAGTCGGGACAGGCGAGGAAATCAGCCCCAGCATTTT. Encoded protein: CASSRDRRGNQPQHF.

The chain employs TRBV15 and TRBJ1-3; TRBD1 aligns across 8 bases. This CDR3 has 22 residues. V was pared by 1 base and J by 0 bases, with 20 bases of the junction left unmatched. Germline-derived CDR1 and CDR2 are LNHNV and YYDKDF (reference sequence). The CDR3 loop is CATSRGYGLGQEKSFSGNTIYF. The CDR3 nucleotides are TGTGCCACCAGCAGAGGTTACGGTCTGGGACAGGAAAAAAGTTTCTCTGGAAACACCATATATTTT.

The chain joins TRBV6-1 to TRBJ2-3, with D possibly matching TRBD2 (6 bases). The V end was cut by 3 bases, the J end by 2 bases, with 15 bases between. The CDR3 length is 16 residues. Germline V gene data show CDR1 as MNHNS and CDR2 as SASEGT. This chain's CDR3 is CASSDPRRGNTDTQYF. Here the CDR3 DNA reads TGTGCCAGCAGTGACCCCCGGCGGGGTAACACAGATACGCAGTATTTT.

This clone was seen once. This chain links TRBV7-3 with TRBJ1-1; 9 bases line up with TRBD1. J lost 6 bases, V lost 3 bases, and 2 bases had no gene match. The germline gives CDR1 SGHTA, CDR2 FQGTGA. There are 13 residues in the CDR3. The CDR3 nucleotides read TGTGCCAGCAGCTTGACAGGGGGAGCTGAAGCTTTCTTT. This encodes CASSLTGGAEAFF.

In its sample, this clone was seen a few times. The chain uses TRBV5-5 and TRBJ1-2; D remains unclear. Trimming took 0 bases from V and 2 from J, leaving 11 bases between them. Germline CDR1 SGHKS, CDR2 YYEKEE (reference sequence). The CDR3 is made up of 15 amino acids. CDR3 amino acids: CASSLEVGGNYGYTF. The CDR3 DNA reads as TGTGCCAGCAGCTTGGAGGTCGGAGGAAACTATGGCTACACCTTC.

This clone was found a few times. The chain is built from TRBV29-1 and TRBJ1-1, with TRBD1 as a possible D gene (5 bases). Germline values: CDR1 SQVTM, CDR2 ANQGSEA. V was shortened by 2 bases and J by 4 bases, with 14 bases between the two germline ends. CDR3 length: 14 residues. The DNA for the CDR3 is TGCAGCGTTGAAAGTGCGGGACTCGGCACTGAAGCTTTCTTT. Translated: CSVESAGLGTEAFF.

The chain combines TRBV29-1 with TRBJ2-4; TRBD2 aligns across 10 bases. Trimming cost V 5 bases and J 1 base; bases outside gene matches: 11. This CDR3 spans 17 amino acids. Germline CDR1 reads SQVTM; CDR2 reads ANQGSEA. The CDR3 coding sequence is TGCAGCGTTAGCGGGGGGGCTGATTCCTTGGCCAAAAACATTCAGTACTTC. Encoded protein: CSVSGGADSLAKNIQYF.

This chain uses TRBV5-6 with TRBJ1-2, with unresolved D. In germline, CDR1 is SGHDT, CDR2 YYEEEE. The CDR3 runs to 16 residues. The ends were cut back, 3 bases at V and 0 bases at J, with 15 bases in the middle. The CDR3, as DNA: TGTGCCAGCAGCTCTACACTGTTGATAACTAACTATGGCTACACCTTC. Translating it yields CASSSTLLITNYGYTF.

The chain is built from TRBV7-9 and TRBJ1-2; D is unresolved. The CDR3 sequence is 14 residues long. Looked up from germline, CDR1 is SEHNR and CDR2 is FQNEAQ (reference sequence). The germline V and J ends were trimmed by 3 bases and 3 bases, with 11 bases remaining between them. CDR3 DNA: TGTGCCAGCAGCTTCAACTCAGCGGACTATGGCTACACCTTC. It yields the protein CASSFNSADYGYTF.

The chain links TRBV18 to TRBJ2-3, with D possibly being TRBD1 or TRBD2 (5 bases each). Trimming shortened V by 2 bases and J by 2 bases, and 11 bases separated the two germline ends. In germline, CDR1 is KGHSH, CDR2 LQKENI. The CDR3 has 15 amino acids. The CDR3 is CASSPGDLFTDTQYF. CDR3 DNA: TGTGCCAGCTCACCAGGGGACCTATTCACAGATACGCAGTATTTT.

The chain joins TRBV5-1 to TRBJ2-7; TRBD1 might be the D (6 bases). Germline V gives CDR1 SGHRS, CDR2 YFSETQ. V was trimmed by 0 bases and J by 1 base, leaving 11 bases between them. The CDR3 runs 15 residues. Written as DNA, the CDR3 is TGCGCCAGCAGCTTGGAACAGGGCCGGTCCTACGAGCAGTACTTC. Translating gives CASSLEQGRSYEQYF.

The chain recombines TRBV10-3 with TRBJ2-3, with D possibly TRBD1 on 7 matching bases. This CDR3 region has 15 residues. The germline V gene encodes CDR1 ENHRY and CDR2 SYGVKD. V lost 4 bases, J lost 4 bases, and 15 bases lay in between. CDR3 bases: TGTGCCATCAGTGGCCAGGGGGGCCTCCCAGATACGCAGTATTTT. Residues: CAISGQGGLPDTQYF.

The chain has TRBV24-1 and TRBJ1-1; D gene ambiguous. This CDR3 is built from 13 residues. Per the germline V gene, CDR1 is KGHDR and CDR2 is SFDVKD. V was trimmed by 12 bases and J by 3 bases, leaving 16 bases between them. CDR3 bases: TGTGCCCCCGTTCGAGGCAGCTACACTGAAGCTTTCTTT. Amino acids: CAPVRGSYTEAFF.

The J gene is TRBJ1-1, the V gene TRBV30; no clear D. V dropped 3 bases and J dropped 1 base, with 9 bases sitting between them. This CDR3 contains 13 residues. CDR1 GTSNPN and CDR2 SVGIG come from the germline V gene (reference sequence). This CDR3 reads CAWSSTGNTEAFF. DNA of the CDR3: TGTGCCTGGAGCTCCACCGGGAACACTGAAGCTTTCTTT.